The present entry profiles one T cell receptor beta chain with its context. The entry originates in a study of technical replicates of blood from several donors. Only in-frame clones appear in the TCRdb table, and some are missing; sequencing was by immunoSEQ multiplex PCR. The sample carries 75,000 or so clones, 85% to 95% recorded once. The CDR3 spans 16 residues. Germline-derived CDR1 and CDR2 are SNHLY and FYNNEI. The V segment lost 8 bases and the J segment 5 bases; nucleotides outside the gene matches: 17. The TCR sequence derives from a human donor in good health. The rearrangement joins TRBV2 to TRBJ2-7; 8 bases line up with TRBD1. Sequenced: T cells isolated from PBMCs. CDR3 loop: CASGNPNSQTGDEQYF. The DNA of the CDR3 is TGTGCCAGCGGAAACCCCAATTCCCAGACAGGGGACGAGCAGTACTTC.